The clone carrying this T cell receptor (beta chain) was found a few times. The target antigen is unknown. The V gene's germline CDR1 is MNHNY and CDR2 SVGAGI (reference sequence). The CDR3 extends over 15 amino acids. V dropped 0 bases and J dropped 11; count of bases not matched to a gene: 6. The data derive from a study of radiation and T cells in renal cell carcinoma. Time point defined: baseline pretreatment blood. As to treatment: 15 Gy SBRT to primary tumor, nephrectomy 4 weeks later. After SBRT, blood was collected at 2 and 4 weeks, plus baseline. The study, taken as a whole, reports: No pretreatment tumor biopsies were available for baseline clonotypes. Top tumor clonotypes rose in blood 2 weeks post-radiation, then contracted.

Generated by immunoSEQ multiplex PCR, the TCRdb table keeps only in-frame clones and is missing some. Of 150,000 or so clones in the sample, about 88% are singletons; the top ten hold around 11%. This TCR derives from a woman in her forties or fifties with renal cell carcinoma. V usage is TRBV6-6 and J usage is TRBJ1-6; TRBD1 aligns across 8 bases. The sequencing here drew on blood, taken from a patient whose treatment included radiotherapy and nephrectomy. CDR3 coding DNA: TGTGCCAGCAGTTACTCGACAGGACAGGGAGCACCCCTCCACTTT. As protein: CASSYSTGQGAPLHF.